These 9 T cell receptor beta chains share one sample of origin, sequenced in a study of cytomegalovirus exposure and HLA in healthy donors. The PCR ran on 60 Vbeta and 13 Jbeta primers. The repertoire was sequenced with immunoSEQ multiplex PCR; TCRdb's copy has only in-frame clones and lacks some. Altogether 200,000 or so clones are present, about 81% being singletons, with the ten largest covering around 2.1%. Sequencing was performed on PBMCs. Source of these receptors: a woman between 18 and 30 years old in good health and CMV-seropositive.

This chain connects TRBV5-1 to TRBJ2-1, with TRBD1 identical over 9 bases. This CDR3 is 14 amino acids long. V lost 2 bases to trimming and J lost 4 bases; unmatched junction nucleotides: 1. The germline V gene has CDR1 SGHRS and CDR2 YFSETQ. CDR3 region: CASSLGTGYNEQFF. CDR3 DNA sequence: TGCGCCAGCAGCTTAGGGACAGGGTACAATGAGCAGTTCTTC. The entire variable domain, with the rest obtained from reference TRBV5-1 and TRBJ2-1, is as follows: KAGVTQTPRYLIKTRGQQVTLSCSPISGHRSVSWYQQTPGQGLQFLFEYFSETQRNKGNFPGRFSGRQFSNSRSEMNVSTLELGDSALYLCASSLGTGYNEQFFGPGTRLTVL.

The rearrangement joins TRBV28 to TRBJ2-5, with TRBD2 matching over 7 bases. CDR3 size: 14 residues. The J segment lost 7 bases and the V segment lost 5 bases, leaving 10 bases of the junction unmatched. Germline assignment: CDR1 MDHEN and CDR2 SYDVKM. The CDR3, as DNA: TGTGCCAGCAGTCCTTCCCGGGGGGTCCCGACCCAGTACTTC. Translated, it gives CASSPSRGVPTQYF.

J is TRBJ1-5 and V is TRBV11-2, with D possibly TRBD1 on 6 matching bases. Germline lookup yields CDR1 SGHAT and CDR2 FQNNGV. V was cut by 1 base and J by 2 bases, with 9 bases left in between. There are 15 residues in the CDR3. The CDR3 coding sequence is TGTGCCAGCAGCTTAGCACAGGGCGGCAATCAGCCCCAGCATTTT. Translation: CASSLAQGGNQPQHF.

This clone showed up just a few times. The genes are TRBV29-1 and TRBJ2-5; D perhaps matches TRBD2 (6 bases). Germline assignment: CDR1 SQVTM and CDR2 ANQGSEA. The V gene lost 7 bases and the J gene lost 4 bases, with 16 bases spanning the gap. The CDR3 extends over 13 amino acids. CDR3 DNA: TGCAGCGCGGGCCGGGGGTTGGGAGAGACCCAGTACTTC. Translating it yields CSAGRGLGETQYF.

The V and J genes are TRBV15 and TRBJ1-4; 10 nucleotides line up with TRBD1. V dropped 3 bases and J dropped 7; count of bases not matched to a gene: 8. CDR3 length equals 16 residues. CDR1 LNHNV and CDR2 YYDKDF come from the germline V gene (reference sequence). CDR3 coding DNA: TGTGCCACCAGCAGGTCTCCGGGACAGGGGTCTGAAAAACTGTTTTTT. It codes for CATSRSPGQGSEKLFF.

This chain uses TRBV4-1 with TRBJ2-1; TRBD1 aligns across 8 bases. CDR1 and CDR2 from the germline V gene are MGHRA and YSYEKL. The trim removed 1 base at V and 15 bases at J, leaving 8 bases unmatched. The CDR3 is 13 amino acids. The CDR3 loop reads CASSQVIRQGLFF. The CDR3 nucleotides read TGCGCCAGCAGCCAAGTAATCCGACAGGGGTTGTTCTTC.

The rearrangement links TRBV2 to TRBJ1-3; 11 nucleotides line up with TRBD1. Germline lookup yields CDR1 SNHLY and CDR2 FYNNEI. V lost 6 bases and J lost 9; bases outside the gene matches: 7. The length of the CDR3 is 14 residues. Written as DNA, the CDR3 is TGTGCCAGCAGCGTGGACAGGGGGCTTGGCACCATATATTTT. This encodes CASSVDRGLGTIYF.

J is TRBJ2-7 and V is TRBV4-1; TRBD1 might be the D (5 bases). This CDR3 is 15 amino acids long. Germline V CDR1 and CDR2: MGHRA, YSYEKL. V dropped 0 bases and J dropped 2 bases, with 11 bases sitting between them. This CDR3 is CASSQDRQGPYEQYF. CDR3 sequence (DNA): TGCGCCAGCAGCCAAGATAGGCAGGGCCCCTACGAGCAGTACTTC.

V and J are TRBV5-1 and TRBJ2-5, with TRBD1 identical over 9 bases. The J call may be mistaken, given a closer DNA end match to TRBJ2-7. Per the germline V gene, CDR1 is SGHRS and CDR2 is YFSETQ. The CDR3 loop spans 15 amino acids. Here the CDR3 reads CASTTGQGRAYEQYF. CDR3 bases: TGCGCCAGCACCACGGGACAGGGTAGGGCCTACGAGCAGTACTTC.